Listed below are T cell receptor beta chains from one sample, sequenced in a study of blood T cell repertoires in COVID-19. This table comes from immunoSEQ multiplex PCR, and its TCRdb copy is limited to in-frame clones, with some not included. This table has some 250,000 clones, about 90% appearing once. The sequenced material came from PBMCs or T cells enriched from blood (not recorded which). Receptors were obtained from a human donor in a cohort exposed to, infected with or recovered from COVID-19 (not recorded which). The donor label of this sample is uncertain. The CDR3 runs from the conserved cysteine through the conserved F or W. The D gene is left open where the match is weak. The size entry is marked missing in some rows and otherwise reads once, few, many or a size class.

d_call j_call v_call cdr3_length clone_size cdr3_nt cdr3_aa
- TRBJ2-2 TRBV4-3 16 - TGCGCCAGCAGCCAGGCCGGGACACAAAACACCGGGGAGCTGTTTTTT CASSQAGTQNTGELFF
- TRBJ1-2 TRBV5-1 15 once TGCGCCAGCAGCGTGATGACAGGAGGCGAAGGCGGCTACACCTTC CASSVMTGGEGGYTF
- TRBJ1-2 TRBV19 14 - TGTGCCAGTAGTACGGCGGGGCGCGGCTATGGCTACACCTTC CASSTAGRGYGYTF
- TRBJ1-1 TRBV19 13 - TGTGCCAGTATTAACGGTTTGAACACTGAAGCTTTCTTT CASINGLNTEAFF
TRBD1 TRBJ2-2 TRBV7-9 14 - TGTGCCAGCAGCAAGGGACAGGGGGCCGGGGAGCTGTTTTTT CASSKGQGAGELFF
- TRBJ1-2 TRBV10-3 14 once TGTGCCATCACCCAGAACGGAGCTAACTATGGCTACACCTTC CAITQNGANYGYTF
- TRBJ1-2 TRBV5-4 14 few TGTGCCAGCAGCTTGTACGGGGAGCCCTATGGCTACACCTTC CASSLYGEPYGYTF
- TRBJ1-1 TRBV7-2 13 - TGTGCCAGCAGCGACCGTGGACACGCTGAAGCTTTCTTT CASSDRGHAEAFF
- TRBJ1-1 TRBV11-2 14 - TGTGCCAGCAGCGGATGGGACACGAACACTGAAGCTTTCTTT CASSGWDTNTEAFF
TRBD1 TRBJ2-7 TRBV2 14 - TGTGCCAGCAGGAGGGACAGGGGTTCCTACGAGCAGTACTTC CASRRDRGSYEQYF
- TRBJ2-2 TRBV15 16 - TGTGCCACCAGCGGGTCGATGCGGGCGTACACCGGGGAGCTGTTTTTT CATSGSMRAYTGELFF
- TRBJ1-1 TRBV6-6 15 - TGTGCCAGCAGCCTTAGGGGGGGTGGGAACACTGAAGCTTTCTTT CASSLRGGGNTEAFF
- TRBJ1-2 TRBV4-3 14 - TGCGCCAGCAGCCAATTAAACAGTGACTATGGCTACACCTTC CASSQLNSDYGYTF
- TRBJ2-3 TRBV12-3/TRBV12-4 13 few TGTGCCAGCAGCCTACAGGGCCCAGATACGCAGTATTTT CASSLQGPDTQYF
- TRBJ1-1 TRBV7-9 12 few TGTGCCAGCAGCTATCGGACACCAGAAGCTTTCTTT CASSYRTPEAFF
- TRBJ2-5 TRBV7-9 11 - TGTGCCAGCAGCTCTCAAGAGACCCAGTACTTC CASSSQETQYF
TRBD1 TRBJ1-6 TRBV27 15 few TGTGCCAGCAGTCCCCGGACAGGGTTCAATTCACCCCTCCACTTT CASSPRTGFNSPLHF
TRBD1 TRBJ1-1 TRBV10-1 14 - TGCGCCAGCAGTATGACAGGGGGAATCACTGAAGCTTTCTTT CASSMTGGITEAFF
- TRBJ1-2 TRBV6-4 15 few TGTGCCAGCAGTGCCGACGGGAGCATCGGCTATGGCTACACCTTC CASSADGSIGYGYTF
- TRBJ1-1 TRBV10-1 15 - TGCGCCAGCAGTGAGTCGGGCAGGGGATACCCTGAAGCTTTCTTT CASSESGRGYPEAFF
TRBD1 TRBJ2-3 TRBV7-4 13 - TGTGCCAGCAGCCCTACAGGGGCAGATACGCAGTATTTT CASSPTGADTQYF
TRBD1 TRBJ2-5 TRBV5-1 15 - TGCGCCAGCAGCGGGGGACAGGGCTTAAGAGAGACCCAGTACTTC CASSGGQGLRETQYF
TRBD1 TRBJ1-4 TRBV27 15 - TGTGCCAGCAGTCCTACACAGGGGGCGAGGGAAAAACTGTTTTTT CASSPTQGAREKLFF
TRBD1 TRBJ2-1 TRBV24-1 13 - TGTGCCACCAGGAGGGGGCCCGCCGATGAGCAGTTCTTC CATRRGPADEQFF
- TRBJ1-1 TRBV7-9 15 - TGTGCCAGCAGCTTAATCGGCAGGGGACGCGGTGAAGCTTTCTTT CASSLIGRGRGEAFF
TRBD1 TRBJ1-1 TRBV12-5 14 - TGTGCTAGTGGTGACCGACAGGGAGACACTGAAGCTTTCTTT CASGDRQGDTEAFF
- TRBJ1-2 TRBV5-1 13 - TGCGCCAGCAGCTCCCCCGACAGCTCCGGCTACACCTTC CASSSPDSSGYTF
TRBD2 TRBJ2-7 TRBV7-2 15 - TGTGCCAGCAGCCAATATAGCGGGGTTGCCTACGAGCAGTACTTC CASSQYSGVAYEQYF
- TRBJ1-4 TRBV2 14 - TGTGCCAGCAGTGAAATTGGGGCCGGTGAAAAACTGTTTTTT CASSEIGAGEKLFF
TRBD1 TRBJ1-5 TRBV30 14 - TGTGCCTGGAGTAAACAGGGGGAGGTGCAGCCCCAGCATTTT CAWSKQGEVQPQHF
- TRBJ2-1 TRBV5-1 14 - TGCGCCAGCAGCTTGGGGGGGCATAACAATGAGCAGTTCTTC CASSLGGHNNEQFF
- TRBJ1-4 TRBV7-9 14 - TGTGCCAGCAGCTTAGCTGTTAATAATGAAAAACTGTTTTTT CASSLAVNNEKLFF
TRBD2 TRBJ2-2 TRBV4-2 16 - TGTGCCAGCAGCCAGAGACTAGCGGCTATCACCGGGGAGCTGTTTTTT CASSQRLAAITGELFF
- TRBJ1-5 TRBV21-1 15 - TGTGCCAGCACCAAGGTGACAGGGGCTCATCAGCCCCAGCATTTT CASTKVTGAHQPQHF
- TRBJ1-5 TRBV6-2/TRBV6-3 17 - TGTGCCAGCAGTGACTTGCGGGTGGGCGGTCGCGATCAGCCCCAGCATTTT CASSDLRVGGRDQPQHF